This T cell receptor beta chain was identified in a study of T-cell reconstitution after alpha-beta-depleted transplantation in children. Germline V gene data show CDR1 as MNHEY and CDR2 as SMNVEV (reference sequence). Trimming cost V 5 bases and J 2 bases, with 10 bases left between them. This CDR3 spans 14 amino acids. This clonotype was found a few times. It was with unique molecular identifiers that the TCRbeta library was prepared. TCRdb called the PCR reads again in MiXCR, with one record for every CDR3 protein. The data hold approximately 200,000 distinct CDR3 sequences, with roughly 14% observed a single time.

The material was PBMCs from the stem cell graft donor, obtained from the stem cell graft. This TCR was recovered from a human donor who donated a stem cell graft to a child with acute lymphoblastic leukemia. The chain couples TRBV27 to TRBJ1-5; a possible D gene is TRBD1 (6 bases). The CDR3 region has the DNA TGTGCCAGCAGTCGATACAGGGGCAATCAGCCCCAGCATTTT. Translated: CASSRYRGNQPQHF.